The 30 T cell receptor beta chains given below trace back to one sample, sequenced in a study of Graves' ophthalmopathy and Graves' hyperthyroidism. The TCR beta CDR3 regions underwent amplification from RNA transcripts. An opening RT-PCR round employed HTBI primers and preceded a second-round multiplex PCR. TCRdb re-called the multiplex PCR reads through MiXCR, storing one row per CDR3 protein. This table holds about 180,000 distinct CDR3 sequences, over 35% found once. The specimen sequenced was peripheral blood. All receptors come from a middle-aged woman with Graves' ophthalmopathy.

At least ten counts were recorded for this clonotype. The CDR3 DNA reads as TGTGCCAGCTCACCAAATAAAGGGACAGAAGAAGCTTTCTTT. It yields the protein CASSPNKGTEEAFF. J is TRBJ1-1 and V is TRBV18, with TRBD1 matching 7 bases. With V trimmed by 2 bases and J by 8 bases, 8 bases remained unmatched. This CDR3 is 14 amino acids long. Germline-derived CDR1 and CDR2 are KGHSH and LQKENI.

This clonotype showed up many times. V usage is TRBV5-1 and J usage is TRBJ2-6; maybe TRBD1 (6 bases). The germline gives CDR1 SGHRS, CDR2 YFSETQ. V was pared by 3 bases and J by 2 bases, with 6 bases between. The CDR3 has 14 amino acids. The CDR3 sequence: CASSSGAGANVLTF. The CDR3 DNA reads TGCGCCAGCAGCTCAGGGGCTGGGGCCAACGTCCTGACTTTC.

The chain combines TRBV7-2 with TRBJ2-2; perhaps TRBD1 as D (5 bases). V was cut by 2 bases and J by 1 base, with 8 bases left in between. Germline-derived CDR1 and CDR2 are SGHTA and FQGNSA. The CDR3 runs to 15 residues. CDR3 amino acids: CASSLRDRNTGELFF. CDR3 coding DNA: TGTGCCAGCAGCTTACGAGACAGGAACACCGGGGAGCTGTTTTTT.

The chain carries TRBV7-8 and TRBJ2-7, with 7 nucleotides matching TRBD2. CDR1 is SGHVS and CDR2 is FQNEAQ in the germline V gene. Trimming cost V 2 bases and J 5 bases; bases outside gene matches: 3. The length of the CDR3 is 13 residues. CDR3 nucleotide sequence: TGTGCCAGCAGCTTAACGCGGGAGAACGAGCAGTACTTC. Residues: CASSLTRENEQYF.

This clonotype was seen at least ten times. V gene TRBV30 combines with J gene TRBJ1-5; the D gene is possibly TRBD1 (6 bases). Germline CDR1 is GTSNPN and CDR2 is SVGIG (reference sequence). Trimming took off 3 bases at V and 0 bases at J, with 18 bases between the two ends. The CDR3 runs to 17 residues. CDR3 protein: CAWSAATGTTSNQPQHF. The CDR3 nucleotides are TGTGCCTGGAGCGCGGCGACCGGGACAACTAGCAATCAGCCCCAGCATTTT.

The table lists this clonotype with a few counts. This sequence joins TRBV6-2 or TRBV6-3 and TRBJ1-1; D not certain. With 8 bases removed from V and 0 bases from J, the gap between germline ends came to 13 bases. The CDR3 consists of 14 residues. Looked up from germline, CDR1 is MNHEY and CDR2 is SVGEGT. CDR3 protein: CASASQLMNTEAFF. As DNA, the CDR3 is TGTGCCAGCGCTTCACAGCTTATGAACACTGAAGCTTTCTTT.

The chain employs TRBV20-1 and TRBJ1-5; unclear D gene. The V end lost 4 bases, the J end lost 0 bases, and 7 bases lay between the germline ends. The CDR3 runs 13 residues. CDR1 is DFQATT, CDR2 SNEGSKA, per germline (reference sequence). The CDR3 protein is CSANDGSNQPQHF. DNA for the CDR3: TGCAGTGCTAACGACGGTAGCAATCAGCCCCAGCATTTT.

This clonotype was seen a few times. The V gene is TRBV12-3 or TRBV12-4, the J gene TRBJ1-1; D is uncertain. The V end was cut by 3 bases, the J end by 6 bases, with 8 bases between. CDR3 size: 12 residues. The CDR3 sequence is CASSLAKAEAFF. The CDR3 region has the DNA TGTGCCAGCAGTTTGGCGAAGGCTGAAGCTTTCTTT.

The table lists this clonotype with many counts. The chain combines TRBV2 with TRBJ1-2, with 7 bases aligning to TRBD1. Germline V gene data show CDR1 as SNHLY and CDR2 as FYNNEI. Unmatched junction bases numbered 9, after V lost 7 bases and J lost 4 bases. CDR3 length: 14 amino acids. The CDR3 region is CASTWTGAAYGYTF. Written as DNA, the CDR3 is TGTGCCAGCACCTGGACAGGAGCGGCCTATGGCTACACCTTC.

This clonotype was picked up many times. The rearrangement joins TRBV2 to TRBJ1-2, with D tentatively TRBD1 (6 bases). The V and J ends lost 8 bases and 4 bases respectively, with 20 bases between them. Germline assignment: CDR1 SNHLY and CDR2 FYNNEI. CDR3 size: 15 residues. CDR3 DNA: TGTGCCAGCGAGATAAATCAGGGGTTCTCCTATGGCTACACCTTC. Translating gives CASEINQGFSYGYTF.

The chain joins TRBV28 to TRBJ2-7, with a tentative D call TRBD2 (5 bases). The CDR3 loop spans 16 amino acids. Germline V CDR1 and CDR2: MDHEN, SYDVKM. The CDR3 DNA reads TGTGTCTCCTCTACGTGGAGGTCCCACCTCGGTGAACAGCAGTACTTC. Residues: CVSSTWRSHLGEQQYF. Filled out from reference TRBV28 and TRBJ2-7, the complete variable domain reads DVKVTQSSRYLVKRTGEKVFLECVQDMDHENMFWYRQDPGLGLRLIYFSYDVKMKEKGDIPEGYSVSREKKERFSLILESASTNQTSMYLCVSSTWRSHLGEQQYFGPGTRLTVT.

This clonotype showed up many times. This sequence joins TRBV12-3 or TRBV12-4 and TRBJ2-4; either TRBD1 or TRBD2 may fit D (6 bases each). This CDR3 is built from 17 residues. V dropped 5 bases and J dropped 1 base, with 18 bases sitting between them. CDR3 coding DNA: TGTGCCAGCAGTCCGGGATGGGGGGCGGGTGCCAAAAACATTCAGTACTTC. It codes for CASSPGWGAGAKNIQYF.

The chain combines TRBV12-3 or TRBV12-4 with TRBJ2-7; 9 bases are shared with TRBD1. Unmatched junction bases numbered 7, after V lost 7 bases and J lost 6 bases. The CDR3 contains 13 residues. Written as DNA, the CDR3 is TGTGCCAGCACTCCCGGGACAGGGATCGAGCAGTACTTC. It yields the protein CASTPGTGIEQYF.

V gene TRBV7-2 combines with J gene TRBJ2-7, with a tentative D call TRBD2 (5 bases). CDR3 length equals 16 residues. The V and J ends lost 0 bases and 5 bases respectively, with 17 bases between them. Per the germline V gene, CDR1 is SGHTA and CDR2 is FQGNSA. The CDR3: CASSLAHTRTVNEQYF. The CDR3, as DNA: TGTGCCAGCAGCTTAGCGCATACTAGAACAGTCAACGAGCAGTACTTC.

The chain is built from TRBV5-1 and TRBJ1-2; TRBD1 agrees at 7 bases. CDR1 and CDR2 (germline): SGHRS, YFSETQ. V shed 0 bases and J 9 bases; nucleotides not matched to a gene: 17. CDR3 size: 17 residues. CDR3 region: CASSLALPGQWEGSYTF. CDR3 bases: TGCGCCAGCAGCTTGGCTCTTCCGGGACAGTGGGAAGGTAGCTACACCTTC.

The CDR3 protein is CASSEDSLAKNIQYF. The CDR3 region has the DNA TGTGCCAGCAGTGAAGACAGCTTAGCCAAAAACATTCAGTACTTC. The chain uses TRBV6-1 and TRBJ2-4; D is undetermined. Germline V gene sequence: CDR1 MNHNS, CDR2 SASEGT. The V gene lost 1 base and the J gene lost 0 bases, with 7 bases spanning the gap. The CDR3 loop spans 15 amino acids.

This clonotype was seen repeatedly, ten times or more. The gene calls are TRBV11-2 and TRBJ2-7; 9 nucleotides align to TRBD2. V shed 8 bases, J shed 0 bases, and the junction held 8 bases outside the gene matches. The CDR3 length is 15 residues. Germline lookup yields CDR1 SGHAT and CDR2 FQNNGV. The CDR3 spells CASSPRGGTSYEQYF. The CDR3 nucleotides read TGTGCCAGCTCCCCGCGGGGGGGGACCTCCTACGAGCAGTACTTC.

The genes are TRBV27 and TRBJ1-2; 9 bases fit TRBD1. Germline V gene lookup returns CDR1 MNHEY and CDR2 SMNVEV (reference sequence). The V gene end was trimmed by 6 bases and the J gene end by 4 bases; junction bases not matched to a gene: 6. This CDR3 spans 14 amino acids. In DNA, the CDR3 is TGTGCCAGCAGCACGACAGGGGGACGCTATGGCTACACCTTC. Encoded protein: CASSTTGGRYGYTF.

The sample holds a few counts of this clonotype. This chain joins TRBV6-1 and TRBJ2-7; D gene unclear. This CDR3 spans 11 amino acids. The ends were cut back, 0 bases at V and 13 bases at J, with 10 bases in the middle. Germline CDR1 and CDR2: MNHNS and SASEGT. The CDR3 is CASSEAYRPYF. CDR3 sequence (DNA): TGTGCCAGCAGTGAAGCTTATCGTCCCTACTTC.

This sequence joins TRBV30 and TRBJ1-5; a weak D match, TRBD1 (5 bases). The CDR3 loop spans 13 amino acids. From germline, CDR1 is GTSNPN and CDR2 SVGIG (reference sequence). V was trimmed by 3 bases and J by 0 bases, leaving 6 bases between them. The CDR3 is CAWRDTSNQPQHF. CDR3 nucleotide sequence: TGTGCCTGGAGGGACACTAGCAATCAGCCCCAGCATTTT.

The table lists this clonotype with a few counts. The J gene is TRBJ2-7, the V gene TRBV6-2 or TRBV6-3; D perhaps matches TRBD1 (6 bases). Germline CDR1 and CDR2: MNHEY and SVGEGT. V dropped 7 bases and J dropped 5 bases, with 15 bases sitting between them. The CDR3 extends over 13 amino acids. The CDR3 here is CASTEPQGNEQYF. The CDR3 DNA is TGTGCCAGCACCGAACCACAGGGTAACGAGCAGTACTTC.

The sample holds many counts of this clonotype. The chain combines TRBV2 with TRBJ1-2; 12 nucleotides align to TRBD1. The CDR3 spans 15 residues. Germline CDR1 is SNHLY and CDR2 is FYNNEI. V lost 4 bases and J lost 4; bases outside the gene matches: 4. CDR3 loop: CASSGGTGGTYGYTF. Here the CDR3 DNA reads TGTGCCAGCAGTGGGGGGACAGGGGGCACCTATGGCTACACCTTC.

This clonotype is deemed medium-sized. The chain joins TRBV7-2 to TRBJ2-4; TRBD2 might be the D (5 bases). Germline V CDR1 and CDR2: SGHTA, FQGNSA. V gave up 5 bases and J gave up 1 base, with 18 bases separating them. The CDR3 totals 17 residues. CDR3 residues: CASSGEGSAYAKNIQYF. The CDR3 nucleotides read TGTGCCAGCAGCGGCGAGGGCAGCGCTTATGCCAAAAACATTCAGTACTTC.

The chain carries TRBV12-3 or TRBV12-4 and TRBJ2-7; TRBD2 might be the D (5 bases). Trimming stripped 7 bases from V and 3 bases from J, with 16 bases between. The CDR3 length is 14 residues. Here the CDR3 reads CASTSGFGGYEQYF. CDR3 DNA sequence: TGTGCCAGCACCTCGGGTTTCGGAGGCTACGAGCAGTACTTC.

The chain joins TRBV7-2 to TRBJ2-2; 7 bases line up with TRBD1. Losses at the gene ends were 2 bases for V and 5 bases for J; bases not matched to a gene: 5. This CDR3 spans 15 amino acids. CDR1 and CDR2 from the germline V gene are SGHTA and FQGNSA. CDR3 nucleotides: TGTGCCAGCAGCTTACTTCTACAGGGGACCGGGGAGCTGTTTTTT. Residues: CASSLLLQGTGELFF.

This chain uses TRBV6-2 or TRBV6-3 with TRBJ2-7, with 9 bases aligning to TRBD2. From germline, CDR1 is MNHEY and CDR2 SVGEGT. The J segment lost 1 base and the V segment lost 5 bases, leaving 6 bases of the junction unmatched. This CDR3 contains 15 residues. CDR3 sequence: CASSQGLAKSYEQYF. Here the CDR3 DNA reads TGTGCCAGCAGTCAAGGACTAGCGAAATCCTACGAGCAGTACTTC.

V gene TRBV6-1 combines with J gene TRBJ2-2; D may be TRBD1 (5 bases). Germline V gene lookup returns CDR1 MNHNS and CDR2 SASEGT. The CDR3 extends over 15 amino acids. The germline V and J ends were trimmed by 3 bases and 0 bases, with 8 bases remaining between them. CDR3 DNA sequence: TGTGCCAGCAGTGATTGGACAACGAACACCGGGGAGCTGTTTTTT. Protein product: CASSDWTTNTGELFF.

The chain couples TRBV6-1 to TRBJ1-2; D not certain. V lost 7 bases and J 4 bases, leaving 16 bases between the germline ends. The CDR3 totals 14 residues. Germline assignment: CDR1 MNHNS and CDR2 SASEGT. In DNA, the CDR3 is TGTGCCAGCAACCCGAGGGCCAGTTCCTATGGCTACACCTTC. Protein product: CASNPRASSYGYTF.

There are many counts of this clonotype. The gene calls are TRBV6-5 and TRBJ1-2, with 8 bases lining up with TRBD1. CDR1 MNHEY and CDR2 SVGAGI come from the germline V gene. V lost 7 bases, J lost 5 bases, and 6 bases stayed unmatched. The length of the CDR3 is 13 residues. The CDR3, as DNA: TGTGCCAGCAACCTTCAGGGGGCGTATGGCTACACCTTC. Translation gives CASNLQGAYGYTF.

This clonotype was counted a single time. Relative to the germline gene, one junction end is altered; a read error may explain this. V usage is TRBV5-1 and J usage is TRBJ2-7, with TRBD1 identical over 8 bases. The CDR3 consists of 14 residues. Germline assignment: CDR1 SGHRS and CDR2 YFSETQ. The CDR3 sequence: CAGSIGQGSYEQYF. The CDR3 DNA sequence: TGCGCCGGCAGCATAGGACAGGGCTCCTACGAGCAGTACTTC. Based on the CDR3 plus reference TRBV5-1 and TRBJ2-7, the full variable domain is KAGVTQTPRYLIKTRGQQVTLSCSPISGHRSVSWYQQTPGQGLQFLFEYFSETQRNKGNFPGRFSGRQFSNSRSEMNVSTLELGDSALYLCAGSIGQGSYEQYFGPGTRLTVT.